This T cell receptor beta chain is drawn from a study of cytomegalovirus exposure and HLA in healthy donors. Assay: immunoSEQ multiplex PCR; the TCRdb copy retains only in-frame clones and omits some. The sample lists approximately 210,000 clones, 80% to 90% occurring once. This clonotype was sampled from a woman aged 18-29 years in good health and CMV-seronegative. Material: PBMCs.

The CDR3 here is CSAEGQGADEETQYF. The CDR3 nucleotides read TGCAGCGCCGAGGGGCAGGGGGCCGATGAAGAGACCCAGTACTTC. The rearrangement joins TRBV29-1 to TRBJ2-5, with 8 bases that match TRBD1. V was pared by 7 bases and J by 3 bases, with 13 bases of the junction left unmatched. Germline V gene sequence: CDR1 SQVTM, CDR2 ANQGSEA. The CDR3 totals 15 residues.